This T cell receptor (beta chain) was obtained from a study of blood T cell repertoires in COVID-19. Profiling relied on immunoSEQ multiplex PCR, and the TCRdb table lists in-frame clones only, not all of them. Here the sample spans about 190,000 clones, 80% to 85% being singletons. Per the germline V gene, CDR1 is PRHDT and CDR2 is FYEKMQ (reference sequence). The CDR3 is 16 amino acids. V lost 2 bases and J lost 5; bases outside the gene matches: 9. This clonotype was obtained from a woman aged 40-49 years with acute or convalescent COVID-19. This chain links TRBV13 with TRBJ2-5; TRBD2 matches 9 bases. The source material was peripheral blood. The DNA for the CDR3 is TGTGCCAGCAGCTTACCAGGCGGGGGGGCTCCCGAGACCCAGTACTTC. It translates to CASSLPGGGAPETQYF. The full variable domain, its missing parts supplied by reference TRBV13 and TRBJ2-5, is AAGVIQSPRHLIKEKRETATLKCYPIPRHDTVYWYQQGPGQDPQFLISFYEKMQSDKGSIPDRFSAQQFSDYHSELNMSSLELGDSALYFCASSLPGGGAPETQYFGPGTRLLVL.